Reported below is one TCR beta chain. These data come from a study of blood T cell repertoires in COVID-19. Study context: T cells, B-cell-depleted T cells, or PBMCs supplied cDNA or gDNA.

Germline V gives CDR1 SGHTA, CDR2 FQGNSA. V lost 6 bases and J lost 2, with 11 bases in between. The CDR3 totals 14 residues. Seattle cases were enrolled at active infection and followed longitudinally. TCRdb keeps only in-frame clones here, not all; method: immunoSEQ multiplex PCR. The sample lists 350,000 or so clones; roughly 87% were seen once. The rearrangement uses TRBV7-2 and TRBJ2-4; tentative D call: TRBD1 (5 bases). The sequenced material came from peripheral blood. This receptor was taken from a woman in her sixties with COVID-19, enrolled during active disease. The CDR3 is CASSPGYSKNIQYF. The CDR3 DNA is TGTGCCAGCAGTCCAGGGTATTCCAAAAACATTCAGTACTTC.